What follows are 21 T cell receptor beta chains derived from one specimen sequenced in a study of blood T cell repertoires in COVID-19. TCRdb's table, derived via immunoSEQ multiplex PCR, lists solely in-frame clones and lacks some. The table includes about 170,000 clones, approximately 80% detected once. Sequenced input: peripheral blood. The receptor source for this set is a woman of 80 years or more with COVID-19, enrolled during active disease.

This rearrangement joins TRBV9 to TRBJ2-2, with 9 bases identical to TRBD1. Germline V gives CDR1 SGDLS, CDR2 YYNGEE. The CDR3 is 16 amino acids. With 4 bases clipped from V and 4 bases from J, the junction kept 8 bases outside the gene matches. The CDR3: CASSPGQGRLTGELFF. The CDR3 coding sequence is TGTGCCAGCAGCCCGGGACAGGGTCGGCTCACCGGGGAGCTGTTTTTT. Drawing the rest from reference TRBV9 and TRBJ2-2, the complete variable domain is DSGVTQTPKHLITATGQRVTLRCSPRSGDLSVYWYQQSLDQGLQFLIQYYNGEERAKGNILERFSAQQFPDLHSELNLSSLELGDSALYFCASSPGQGRLTGELFFGEGSRLTVL.

The chain is built from TRBV28 and TRBJ2-1, with 9 bases fitting TRBD2. This CDR3 is built from 15 residues. Germline V CDR1 and CDR2: MDHEN, SYDVKM. The ends lost 6 bases at V and 0 bases at J; junction bases unmatched: 3. The CDR3 spells CASRYSGGSYNEQFF. The CDR3 DNA is TGTGCCAGCAGATATAGCGGGGGCTCCTACAATGAGCAGTTCTTC.

J is TRBJ2-7 and V is TRBV5-5; 10 bases line up with TRBD1. Unmatched junction bases numbered 20, after V lost 3 bases and J lost 5 bases. The germline V gene has CDR1 SGHKS and CDR2 YYEKEE (reference sequence). The CDR3 is 19 residues long. The CDR3 DNA sequence: TGTGCCAGCAGCTCGAGGATGGGGACAGGGGTAACGCTCCTGGACGAGCAGTACTTC. It specifies CASSSRMGTGVTLLDEQYF.

Only one count was recorded for this clone. The chain carries TRBV7-6 and TRBJ1-1; D remains ambiguous. In germline, CDR1 is SGHVS, CDR2 FNYEAQ. The CDR3 sequence is 13 residues long. The V gene lost 0 bases and the J gene lost 5 bases, with 7 bases spanning the gap. The CDR3 region is CASSLAPVTEAFF. CDR3 coding DNA: TGTGCCAGCAGCTTAGCGCCGGTAACTGAAGCTTTCTTT.

With respect to this clone: In the same sample, other DNA sequences code for this CDR3. This chain joins TRBV14 and TRBJ1-1; D gene ambiguous. The CDR3 consists of 13 residues. The germline V gene has CDR1 SGHDN and CDR2 FVKESK. The V end lost 0 bases, the J end lost 1 base, and 3 bases lay between the germline ends. The CDR3 region has the DNA TGTGCCAGCAGCCAAGATCGGAACACTGAAGCTTTCTTT. Protein: CASSQDRNTEAFF.

The chain is built from TRBV5-1 and TRBJ2-2; 8 bases agree with TRBD1. The CDR3 consists of 13 residues. The germline CDR1 and CDR2 sequences are SGHRS and YFSETQ. CDR3 sequence (DNA): TGCGCTACCGGACAGGGGAACACCGGGGAGCTGTTTTTT. Amino acid sequence: CATGQGNTGELFF.

The chain links TRBV11-3 to TRBJ2-1, with 11 bases that match TRBD2. Germline-derived CDR1 and CDR2 are SGHNT and YENEEA. The length of the CDR3 is 13 residues. The trim removed 6 bases at V and 7 bases at J, leaving 2 bases unmatched. CDR3 in amino acids: CASRLAGANEQFF. CDR3 nucleotide sequence: TGTGCCAGCAGACTAGCGGGAGCGAATGAGCAGTTCTTC.

This clone is a singleton in its sample. The chain couples TRBV7-3 to TRBJ1-2; possibly TRBD1 for D (6 bases). V lost 5 bases and J 8 bases, leaving 18 bases between the germline ends. Germline-derived CDR1 and CDR2 are SGHTA and FQGTGA. This CDR3 contains 14 residues. In nucleotides, the CDR3 is TGTGCCAGCAGCCCAAACCACAGGGTGGAAGGCTACACCTTC. Encoded protein: CASSPNHRVEGYTF.

The rearrangement uses TRBV18 and TRBJ1-5; perhaps TRBD1 as D (5 bases). The V gene lost 2 bases and the J gene lost 5 bases, with 13 bases spanning the gap. Per the germline V gene, CDR1 is KGHSH and CDR2 is LQKENI. This CDR3 comprises 15 residues. CDR3 sequence: CASSPAGQSYQPQHF. In nucleotides, the CDR3 is TGTGCCAGCTCACCAGCGGGGCAATCATATCAGCCCCAGCATTTT.

This chain connects TRBV18 to TRBJ1-5; D gene uncertain. CDR1 and CDR2 from the germline V gene are KGHSH and LQKENI. This CDR3 is 16 amino acids long. The V end lost 0 bases, the J end lost 0 bases, and 9 bases lay between the germline ends. As DNA, the CDR3 is TGTGCCAGCTCACCACCATCGGGATATAGCAATCAGCCCCAGCATTTT. This codes for CASSPPSGYSNQPQHF.

This rearrangement joins TRBV4-1 to TRBJ2-5; D call uncertain. The CDR3 runs 14 residues. Germline loops: CDR1 MGHRA, CDR2 YSYEKL. The V and J ends lost 1 base and 0 bases respectively, with 6 bases between them. This CDR3 is CASSQAENQETQYF. The CDR3 bases are TGCGCCAGCAGCCAAGCCGAGAACCAAGAGACCCAGTACTTC.

The chain joins TRBV28 to TRBJ2-7, with 8 bases lining up with TRBD1. This CDR3 has 14 residues. CDR1 is MDHEN, CDR2 SYDVKM, per germline. With 5 bases clipped from V and 2 bases from J, the junction kept 5 bases outside the gene matches. CDR3 region: CASSRTGRTYEQYF. As DNA, the CDR3 is TGTGCCAGCAGTCGGACAGGGAGAACCTACGAGCAGTACTTC.

The rearrangement joins TRBV5-1 to TRBJ1-4; D is perhaps TRBD1 (5 bases). Trimming left V 0 bases short and J 8 bases short, with 14 bases between. Germline loops: CDR1 SGHRS, CDR2 YFSETQ. The CDR3 runs to 15 residues. The CDR3 region is CASSLASRGEEKLFF. The DNA of the CDR3 is TGCGCCAGCAGCTTGGCCAGTAGGGGTGAGGAAAAACTGTTTTTT.

This clone was observed a few times. The chain links TRBV9 to TRBJ1-2, with 7 bases lining up with TRBD1. The J segment lost 8 bases and the V segment lost 3 bases, leaving 7 bases of the junction unmatched. Germline values: CDR1 SGDLS, CDR2 YYNGEE. The CDR3 extends over 13 amino acids. The CDR3 reads CASSATGLGGYTF. DNA of the CDR3: TGTGCCAGCAGCGCGACAGGGCTGGGCGGCTACACCTTC.

The V and J genes are TRBV6-5 and TRBJ2-7; D might be TRBD1 (5 bases). With 5 bases removed from V and 1 base from J, the gap between germline ends came to 9 bases. The CDR3 contains 13 residues. Germline CDR1 reads MNHEY; CDR2 reads SVGAGI. CDR3 in amino acids: CASSLTGSYEQYF. The CDR3 DNA is TGTGCCAGCAGTCTTACAGGTTCCTACGAGCAGTACTTC.

A remark on this clone: At the DNA level, this CDR3 is encoded by other sequences in the same sample as well. The V call is TRBV5-1, the J call TRBJ2-5; TRBD1 agrees at 11 bases. Trimming at V came to 4 bases and at J to 4 bases, leaving 3 bases not matched to a gene. The CDR3 has 14 residues. Germline lookup yields CDR1 SGHRS and CDR2 YFSETQ. CDR3 bases: TGCGCCAGCAGCCCGGGACAGGGGGGAGAGACCCAGTACTTC. Protein sequence: CASSPGQGGETQYF.

This rearrangement joins TRBV6-1 to TRBJ2-2; 8 nucleotides line up with TRBD1. From germline, CDR1 is MNHNS and CDR2 SASEGT. This CDR3 is built from 16 residues. Losses at the gene ends were 2 bases for V and 6 bases for J; bases not matched to a gene: 8. In DNA, the CDR3 is TGTGCCAGCAGTGAACGGACAGGGAATCAGGCCGGGGAGCTGTTTTTT. Protein sequence: CASSERTGNQAGELFF.

V is TRBV5-4 and J is TRBJ2-7; tentative D call: TRBD1 (5 bases). The CDR3 is 11 residues long. Per germline, CDR1 SGHNT and CDR2 YYREEE (reference sequence). V dropped 3 bases and J dropped 7 bases, with 8 bases sitting between them. CDR3 bases: TGTGCCAGCAGCTCGAAGGGGGAGCAGTACTTC. This translates into CASSSKGEQYF.

V and J are TRBV5-6 and TRBJ2-7; TRBD2 might be the D (5 bases). The germline CDR1 and CDR2 sequences are SGHDT and YYEEEE. Trimming pared 5 bases from V and 3 bases from J, leaving 12 bases between. The CDR3 sequence is 13 residues long. CDR3 region: CASSPKRDYEQYF. The DNA for the CDR3 is TGTGCCAGCAGTCCAAAACGGGACTACGAGCAGTACTTC.

The chain joins TRBV11-2 to TRBJ2-7; D gene uncertain. Germline assignment: CDR1 SGHAT and CDR2 FQNNGV. This CDR3 region has 14 residues. The germline V and J ends were trimmed by 1 base and 1 base, with 8 bases remaining between them. The CDR3 region is CASSLGQVSYEQYF. CDR3 nucleotides: TGTGCCAGCAGCTTAGGGCAGGTGTCCTACGAGCAGTACTTC.

This clone came up many times. V is TRBV9 and J is TRBJ1-1; maybe TRBD1 (5 bases). The CDR3 sequence is 15 residues long. Trimming pared 4 bases from V and 1 base from J, leaving 14 bases between. Germline CDR1 is SGDLS and CDR2 is YYNGEE. CDR3 sequence: CASSLYPTGNTEAFF. The CDR3 DNA reads as TGTGCCAGCAGCCTATACCCCACAGGGAACACTGAAGCTTTCTTT.